These 16 T cell receptor beta chains were sequenced from one sample in a study of T cell responses to AZD1222 COVID-19 vaccine (TCRdb year 2021). The time point label on this specimen signifies: baseline before first vaccination. The library relied on the immunoSEQ multiplex PCR assay. TCRdb limited this immuneACCESS table to in-frame rearrangements with V and J called. A share of clones is missing; checked studies link under half to unresolved V genes, and the rest is unexplained. This sample is represented by roughly 130,000 clones; about 85% of them were singletons. The ten largest clones represent under 1.5% of the sample. Source: peripheral blood, taken on day 0 of AZD1222 vaccination. The origin of the receptors is an adult in good health.

This chain uses TRBV7-2 with TRBJ1-4, with a weak D call TRBD1 (6 bases). Germline CDR1 reads SGHTA; CDR2 reads FQGNSA. Trimming took 5 bases from V and 5 from J, leaving 12 bases between them. The CDR3 has 14 residues. The chain's CDR3 is CASSGRGGNEKLFF. DNA of the CDR3: TGTGCCAGCAGCGGAAGGGGGGGGAATGAAAAACTGTTTTTT.

This chain links TRBV5-8 with TRBJ1-3, with 8 bases lining up with TRBD1. Unmatched junction bases numbered 6, after V lost 6 bases and J lost 4 bases. CDR3 length equals 14 residues. The germline gives CDR1 SGHTS, CDR2 YDEGEE. The CDR3 is CASKGQGAGNTIYF. The CDR3, as DNA: TGTGCCAGCAAGGGCCAGGGGGCCGGAAACACCATATATTTT.

V and J are TRBV11-2 and TRBJ1-4; D is unclear. V was shortened by 4 bases and J by 5 bases, with 14 bases between the two germline ends. The V gene's germline CDR1 is SGHAT and CDR2 FQNNGV. The CDR3 covers 15 residues. CDR3 sequence: CASSSPRGRNEKLFF. CDR3 nucleotide sequence: TGTGCCAGCAGCTCCCCCCGCGGGCGAAATGAAAAACTGTTTTTT.

This clone came up once. The V and J genes are TRBV6-2 or TRBV6-3 and TRBJ1-4; no reliable D call. Germline CDR1 reads MNHEY; CDR2 reads SVGEGT. This CDR3 has 12 amino acids. Trimming took 5 bases from V and 5 from J, leaving 6 bases between them. DNA of the CDR3: TGTGCCAGCAGTCCCGTCAATGAAAAACTGTTTTTT. Its translation is CASSPVNEKLFF.

V is TRBV4-3 and J is TRBJ2-2, with 11 nucleotides matching TRBD1. Trimming removed 4 bases from V and 5 bases from J; junction bases left unmatched: 6. The length of the CDR3 is 16 residues. The germline V gene encodes CDR1 LGHNA and CDR2 YSLEER. The CDR3 DNA sequence: TGCGCCAGCAGCCGAACCGGGACAGGGGGTACCGGGGAGCTGTTTTTT. Translated: CASSRTGTGGTGELFF.

This sequence joins TRBV4-1 and TRBJ2-7; a weak D match, TRBD1 (5 bases). Germline lookup yields CDR1 MGHRA and CDR2 YSYEKL. V was trimmed by 4 bases and J by 4 bases, leaving 20 bases between them. This CDR3 is 16 amino acids long. This chain's CDR3 is CASSPVISRKGYEQYF. The CDR3 DNA follows: TGCGCCAGCAGCCCCGTGATTAGCAGGAAGGGGTACGAGCAGTACTTC.

Details on this clone: Other DNA sequences in the sample encode the same CDR3. The chain carries TRBV27 and TRBJ2-7, with D unresolved. The CDR3 has 11 residues. Germline V CDR1 and CDR2: MNHEY, SMNVEV (reference sequence). The ends were cut back, 5 bases at V and 3 bases at J, with 5 bases in the middle. This CDR3 is CASSAGYEQYF. CDR3 bases: TGTGCCAGCAGTGCAGGCTACGAGCAGTACTTC.

DNA of the CDR3: TGCAGCGGCCTAACAGGGACTGGAAACACCATATATTTT. Amino acid sequence: CSGLTGTGNTIYF. The genes are TRBV29-1 and TRBJ1-3, with D tentatively TRBD1 (6 bases). The CDR3 covers 13 residues. Germline V gene lookup returns CDR1 SQVTM and CDR2 ANQGSEA. V shed 7 bases and J shed 2 bases, with 12 bases lying between them.

This rearrangement joins TRBV15 to TRBJ1-6; TRBD1 aligns across 10 bases. The germline gives CDR1 LNHNV, CDR2 YYDKDF (reference sequence). The V segment lost 3 bases and the J segment 10 bases; nucleotides outside the gene matches: 6. The CDR3 has 15 amino acids. CDR3 sequence reads: CATSSRQGAGSPLHF. The CDR3 nucleotides read TGTGCCACCAGCAGCAGACAGGGGGCAGGGTCACCCCTCCACTTT.

The chain is built from TRBV5-1 and TRBJ2-5; the D is unclear. The CDR3 is 15 residues long. V lost 2 bases, J lost 2 bases, and 13 bases lay in between. From germline, CDR1 is SGHRS and CDR2 YFSETQ. CDR3 nucleotides: TGCGCCAGCAGCTTAACCGGCCTCCCTCAAGAGACCCAGTACTTC. Protein product: CASSLTGLPQETQYF. Using reference TRBV5-1 and TRBJ2-5 for the parts outside the CDR3, the full variable domain is KAGVTQTPRYLIKTRGQQVTLSCSPISGHRSVSWYQQTPGQGLQFLFEYFSETQRNKGNFPGRFSGRQFSNSRSEMNVSTLELGDSALYLCASSLTGLPQETQYFGPGTRLLVL.

V is TRBV4-1 and J is TRBJ2-3, with D perhaps matching TRBD2 (6 bases). Germline CDR1 MGHRA, CDR2 YSYEKL. This CDR3 spans 16 amino acids. V dropped 4 bases and J dropped 4 bases, with 18 bases sitting between them. The CDR3 sequence: CASSRLKTSGSDTQYF. The CDR3 DNA is TGCGCCAGCAGCCGACTTAAGACTAGTGGCTCAGATACGCAGTATTTT.

The count of this clone is one. The chain combines TRBV6-5 with TRBJ1-5, with a tentative D call TRBD1 (6 bases). The CDR3 covers 13 residues. The germline V and J ends were trimmed by 6 bases and 3 bases, with 9 bases remaining between them. Germline V gene lookup returns CDR1 MNHEY and CDR2 SVGAGI. CDR3 amino acids: CASSTGTNQPQHF. DNA for the CDR3: TGTGCCAGCAGCACAGGGACCAATCAGCCCCAGCATTTT.

The chain is built from TRBV5-1 and TRBJ2-7; D is ambiguous. This CDR3 comprises 14 residues. The germline V gene encodes CDR1 SGHRS and CDR2 YFSETQ. V lost 1 base to trimming and J lost 2 bases, with 10 bases between them. The CDR3 reads CASSLLGPAYEQYF. As DNA, the CDR3 is TGCGCCAGCAGCTTGTTAGGGCCTGCCTACGAGCAGTACTTC.

The chain joins TRBV6-6 to TRBJ1-1, with D hard to call. There are 15 residues in the CDR3. CDR1 is MNHNY, CDR2 SVGAGI, per germline (reference sequence). V lost 0 bases to trimming and J lost 0 bases, with 8 bases between them. The CDR3 sequence: CASSYSEGVNTEAFF. Written as DNA, the CDR3 is TGTGCCAGCAGTTACTCAGAGGGCGTGAACACTGAAGCTTTCTTT.

The gene calls are TRBV5-6 and TRBJ2-7, with D maybe TRBD2 (5 bases). V lost 4 bases and J 3 bases, leaving 11 bases between the germline ends. The CDR3 length is 13 residues. CDR1 is SGHDT, CDR2 YYEEEE, per germline. CDR3 in amino acids: CASSPPGSYEQYF. The CDR3 nucleotides read TGTGCCAGCAGCCCCCCTGGGAGCTACGAGCAGTACTTC.

J is TRBJ2-1 and V is TRBV28; D could derive from TRBD1 or TRBD2 (5 bases each). Trimming left V 3 bases short and J 7 bases short, with 22 bases between. The CDR3 has 17 amino acids. The germline gives CDR1 MDHEN, CDR2 SYDVKM. The CDR3 region has the DNA TGTGCCAGCAGTTTCCCTGCCTCCGGGACCCGGTGGAATGAGCAGTTCTTC. The encoded protein is CASSFPASGTRWNEQFF.